These 6 T cell receptor beta chains came from one sample sequenced in a study of blood T cell repertoires in COVID-19. Profiling relied on immunoSEQ multiplex PCR, and the TCRdb table lists in-frame clones only, not all of them. Among 85,000 to 90,000 clones listed, 89% were seen once. The specimen sequenced was peripheral blood. Source of these receptors: a woman of 80 years or more with active COVID-19.

This chain connects TRBV5-1 to TRBJ2-3, with 8 bases that match TRBD2. V dropped 6 bases and J dropped 0; count of bases not matched to a gene: 18. Germline loops: CDR1 SGHRS, CDR2 YFSETQ. The CDR3 consists of 19 residues. The chain's CDR3 is CASTPGGALADYSTDTQYF. The CDR3 DNA follows: TGCGCCAGCACCCCTGGGGGGGCACTAGCGGACTACAGCACAGATACGCAGTATTTT.

The chain employs TRBV5-1 and TRBJ1-1; D is unresolved. With 0 bases removed from V and 5 bases from J, the gap between germline ends came to 8 bases. This CDR3 is 13 amino acids long. Germline V CDR1 and CDR2: SGHRS, YFSETQ. Here the CDR3 reads CASSLEPNTEAFF. The CDR3 bases are TGCGCCAGCAGCTTGGAGCCCAATACTGAAGCTTTCTTT.

The chain has TRBV19 and TRBJ2-7, with D possibly being TRBD2 (6 bases). Trimming took 6 bases from V and 6 from J, leaving 24 bases between them. The CDR3 has 16 residues. Germline V lookup: CDR1 LNHDA, CDR2 SQIVND (reference sequence). CDR3 nucleotide sequence: TGTGCCAGTAGCCCATCGCGGGACCCCGGGGGTGGCGAGCAGTACTTC. It encodes CASSPSRDPGGGEQYF.

The chain has TRBV15 and TRBJ1-2; TRBD1 is a possible D gene (5 bases). The V gene lost 5 bases and the J gene lost 1 base, with 8 bases spanning the gap. The length of the CDR3 is 13 residues. Germline V CDR1 and CDR2: LNHNV, YYDKDF (reference sequence). The CDR3 DNA sequence: TGTGCCACCAGCGGGGGGTATAACTATGGCTACACCTTC. Its translation: CATSGGYNYGYTF.

The chain has TRBV9 and TRBJ2-3; D is possibly TRBD2 (7 bases). V was trimmed by 8 bases and J by 2 bases, leaving 18 bases between them. The CDR3 is 15 residues long. Germline V gene sequence: CDR1 SGDLS, CDR2 YYNGEE. CDR3 sequence: CASSGGFTTTDTQYF. CDR3 bases: TGTGCCAGTTCGGGGGGCTTCACAACCACAGATACGCAGTATTTT.

The table lists this clone with a few counts. Compared with germline, one end of the junction differs, possibly owing to a read error. The gene calls are TRBV10-3 and TRBJ2-7; 9 nucleotides line up with TRBD2. The CDR3 is 14 amino acids. Germline assignment: CDR1 ENHRY and CDR2 SYGVKD. This CDR3 reads CAISEEASGTLRVF. As DNA, the CDR3 is TGTGCCATCAGTGAGGAGGCTAGCGGGACACTAAGAGTCTTC.